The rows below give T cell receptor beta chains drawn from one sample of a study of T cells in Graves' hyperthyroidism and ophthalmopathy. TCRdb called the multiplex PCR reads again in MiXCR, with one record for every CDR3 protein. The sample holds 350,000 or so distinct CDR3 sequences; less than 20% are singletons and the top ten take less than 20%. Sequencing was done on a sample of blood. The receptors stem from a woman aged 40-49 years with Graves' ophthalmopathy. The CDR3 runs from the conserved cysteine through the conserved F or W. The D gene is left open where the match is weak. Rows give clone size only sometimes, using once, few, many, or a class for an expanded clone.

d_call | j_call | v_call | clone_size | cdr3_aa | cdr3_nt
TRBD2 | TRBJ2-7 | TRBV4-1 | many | CASSHNRDYPSYEQYF | TGCGCCAGCAGCCACAACCGGGACTACCCCTCCTACGAGCAGTACTTC
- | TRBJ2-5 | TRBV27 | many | CASTGGFAETQYF | TGTGCCAGCACGGGTGGTTTCGCAGAGACCCAGTACTTC
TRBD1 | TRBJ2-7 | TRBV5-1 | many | CASSFETGFYEQYF | TGCGCCAGCAGCTTCGAGACAGGGTTCTACGAGCAGTACTTC
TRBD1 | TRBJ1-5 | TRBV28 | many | CASSSPGQGSNQPQHF | TGTGCCAGCAGTTCTCCGGGACAGGGGTCTAATCAGCCCCAGCATTTT
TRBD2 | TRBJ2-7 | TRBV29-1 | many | CSVKEGLAGRHEQYF | TGCAGCGTTAAAGAAGGTCTAGCGGGAAGGCACGAGCAGTACTTC
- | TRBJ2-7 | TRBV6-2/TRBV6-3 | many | CASMASALTYEQYF | TGTGCCAGCATGGCTAGCGCATTAACCTACGAGCAGTACTTC
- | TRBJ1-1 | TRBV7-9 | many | CASSKPPENTEAFF | TGTGCCAGCAGTAAGCCTCCGGAAAACACTGAAGCTTTCTTT
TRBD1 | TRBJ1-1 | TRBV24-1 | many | CATSDTGGTSEAFF | TGTGCCACCAGTGACACAGGGGGCACGTCGGAAGCTTTCTTT
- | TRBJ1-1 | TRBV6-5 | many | CASGKQGSEAFF | TGTGCCAGCGGGAAACAGGGTTCCGAAGCTTTCTTT
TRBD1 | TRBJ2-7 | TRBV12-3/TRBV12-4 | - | CASSPGTGLYF | TGTGCCAGCAGTCCCGGGACAGGTCTGTACTTC
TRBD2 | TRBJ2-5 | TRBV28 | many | CASSFSTPSGYQETQYF | TGTGCCAGCAGTTTTTCGACCCCTAGCGGGTACCAAGAGACCCAGTACTTC
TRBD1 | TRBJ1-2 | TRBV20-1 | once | CSAREVAGGYGYTF | TGCAGTGCTAGAGAGGTGGCAGGGGGCTATGGCTACACCTTC
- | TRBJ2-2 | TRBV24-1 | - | CATSDFRRIGELFF | TGTGCCACCAGTGATTTCAGACGGATCGGGGAGCTGTTTTTT
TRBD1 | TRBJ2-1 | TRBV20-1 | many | CSARGQGNYNEQFF | TGCAGTGCTAGAGGACAGGGAAACTACAATGAGCAGTTCTTC
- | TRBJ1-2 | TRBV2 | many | CASSESLWSGVDGYTF | TGTGCCAGCAGTGAATCTCTGTGGTCGGGGGTCGATGGCTACACCTTC
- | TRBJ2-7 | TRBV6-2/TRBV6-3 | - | CASSHGGQDYEQYF | TGTGCCAGCAGTCACGGGGGACAAGACTACGAGCAGTACTTC
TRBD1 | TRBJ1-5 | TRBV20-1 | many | CSASEGAQPQHF | TGCAGTGCTAGTGAGGGGGCGCAGCCCCAGCATTTT
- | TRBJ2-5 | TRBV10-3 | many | CAISLTRDQETQYF | TGTGCCATCAGTCTAACTAGGGACCAAGAGACCCAGTACTTC
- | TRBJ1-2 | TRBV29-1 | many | CSVLGRNGYTF | TGCAGCGTTCTAGGTCGGAATGGCTACACCTTC
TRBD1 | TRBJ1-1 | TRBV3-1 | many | CASSRGQGHPTEAFF | TGTGCCAGCAGCCGCGGACAGGGTCACCCTACTGAAGCTTTCTTT
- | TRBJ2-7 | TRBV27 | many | CASSSLEFAYEQYF | TGTGCCAGCAGTTCTCTAGAATTCGCCTACGAGCAGTACTTC
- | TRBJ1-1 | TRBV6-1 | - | CASRVGEGTEAFF | TGTGCCAGCAGAGTAGGGGAGGGTACTGAAGCTTTCTTT
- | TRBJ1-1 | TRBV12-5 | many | CASGSGEWGTEAFF | TGTGCTAGTGGTTCAGGGGAGTGGGGCACTGAAGCTTTCTTT
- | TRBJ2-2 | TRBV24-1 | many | CATSDITGSNTGELFF | TGTGCCACCAGTGATATAACAGGGTCGAACACCGGGGAGCTGTTTTTT
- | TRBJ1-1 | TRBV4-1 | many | CASREILVNTEAFF | TGCGCCAGCAGAGAAATCCTGGTGAACACTGAAGCTTTCTTT
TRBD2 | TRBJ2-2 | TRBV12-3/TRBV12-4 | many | CASGWEGTGELFF | TGTGCCAGCGGGTGGGAGGGCACCGGGGAGCTGTTTTTT
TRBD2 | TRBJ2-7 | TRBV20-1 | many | CSASRWGLAGGGSYEQYF | TGCAGTGCTAGTAGATGGGGACTAGCGGGAGGAGGTTCCTACGAGCAGTACTTC
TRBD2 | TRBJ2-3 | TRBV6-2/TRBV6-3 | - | CASSSHIGTSGGPITDTQYF | TGTGCCAGCAGTTCACATATCGGGACTAGCGGAGGTCCTATCACAGATACGCAGTATTTT
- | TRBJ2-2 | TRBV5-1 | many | CASSFHFTTGELFF | TGCGCCAGCAGCTTCCACTTTACCACCGGGGAGCTGTTTTTT
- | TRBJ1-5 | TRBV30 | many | CAWSDPGPQFLQPQHF | TGTGCCTGGAGTGATCCGGGACCCCAATTCCTGCAGCCCCAGCATTTT
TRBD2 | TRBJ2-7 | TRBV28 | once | CASTRGDGKTSGYEQYF | TGTGCCAGCACCCGAGGGGACGGAAAGACTAGCGGCTACGAGCAGTACTTC
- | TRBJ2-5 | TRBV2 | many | CATSSRLQETQYF | TGTGCCACTAGCAGCAGGCTGCAAGAGACCCAGTACTTC
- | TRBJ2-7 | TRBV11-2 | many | CASSLGSGDEQYF | TGTGCCAGCAGCTTGGGATCAGGGGATGAGCAGTACTTC
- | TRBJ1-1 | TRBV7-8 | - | CASSAGSSEAFF | TGTGCCAGCAGTGCCGGGTCGTCTGAAGCTTTCTTT
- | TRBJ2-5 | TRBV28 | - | CASSPPGMVGETQYF | TGTGCCAGCAGTCCCCCCGGGATGGTTGGGGAGACCCAGTACTTC
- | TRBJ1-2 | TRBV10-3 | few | CAIRGGNGYTF | TGTGCCATCAGGGGTGGAAATGGCTACACCTTC
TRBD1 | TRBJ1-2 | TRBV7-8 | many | CASSPRGAGRGNYGYTF | TGTGCCAGCAGCCCTAGAGGCGCCGGCAGGGGGAACTATGGCTACACCTTC
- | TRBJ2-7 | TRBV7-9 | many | CASSLAGAHEQYF | TGTGCCAGCAGCTTAGCGGGGGCCCACGAGCAGTACTTC
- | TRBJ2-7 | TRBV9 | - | CASSVGDWGAEQYF | TGTGCCAGCAGCGTAGGCGATTGGGGGGCCGAGCAGTACTTC
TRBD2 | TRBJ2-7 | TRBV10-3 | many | CAIGTSGGYEQYF | TGTGCCATCGGGACTAGCGGGGGCTACGAGCAGTACTTC
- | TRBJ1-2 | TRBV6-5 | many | CASSSTGVGYTF | TGTGCCAGCAGTAGCACAGGTGTGGGCTACACCTTC
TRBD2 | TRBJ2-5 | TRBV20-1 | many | CSARTSGETQYF | TGCAGTGCTCGGACTAGCGGGGAGACCCAGTACTTC
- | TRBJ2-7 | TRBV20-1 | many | CSATSPGGYEQYF | TGCAGTGCTACCTCTCCAGGAGGCTACGAGCAGTACTTC
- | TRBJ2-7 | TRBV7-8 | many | CASSLYRAAYEQYF | TGTGCCAGCAGCCTCTATCGGGCAGCCTACGAGCAGTACTTC
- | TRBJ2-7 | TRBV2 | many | CASRLVTYEQYF | TGTGCCAGCAGGCTTGTGACCTACGAGCAGTACTTC
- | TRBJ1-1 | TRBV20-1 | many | CSASRTSSEAFF | TGCAGTGCTAGTAGAACATCATCTGAAGCTTTCTTT
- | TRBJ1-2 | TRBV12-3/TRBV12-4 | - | CASSWDGLYGYTF | TGTGCCAGCAGCTGGGACGGTCTCTATGGCTACACCTTC
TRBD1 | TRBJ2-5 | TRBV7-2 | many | CASSLAFAQGETQYF | TGTGCCAGCAGCTTAGCGTTTGCACAGGGGGAGACCCAGTACTTC
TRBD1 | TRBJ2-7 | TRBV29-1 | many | CSVEDQTGGRIYEQYF | TGCAGCGTTGAAGATCAGACAGGGGGGAGAATATACGAGCAGTACTTC
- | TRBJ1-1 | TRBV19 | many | CASSPTPRRTEAFF | TGTGCCAGTTCCCCTACCCCCAGGAGGACTGAAGCTTTCTTT
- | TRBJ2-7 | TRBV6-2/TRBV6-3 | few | CASSYLPDTYEQYF | TGTGCCAGCAGTTACTTGCCTGACACCTACGAGCAGTACTTC
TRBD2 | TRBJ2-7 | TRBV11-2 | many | CASSQSSGRAGHEQYF | TGTGCCAGCAGCCAATCTAGCGGGAGGGCCGGCCACGAGCAGTACTTC